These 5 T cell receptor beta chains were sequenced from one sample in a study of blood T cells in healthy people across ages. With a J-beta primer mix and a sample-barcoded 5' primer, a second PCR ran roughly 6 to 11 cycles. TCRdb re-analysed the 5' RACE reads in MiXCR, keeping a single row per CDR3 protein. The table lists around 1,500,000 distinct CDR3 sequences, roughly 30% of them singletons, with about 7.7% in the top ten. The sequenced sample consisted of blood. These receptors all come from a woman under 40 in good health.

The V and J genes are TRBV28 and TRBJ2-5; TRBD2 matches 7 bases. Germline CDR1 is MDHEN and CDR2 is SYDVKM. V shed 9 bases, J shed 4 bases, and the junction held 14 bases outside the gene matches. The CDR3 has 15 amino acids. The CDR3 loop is CASLLIRGGGETQYF. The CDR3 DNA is TGTGCCAGTCTTTTAATTAGGGGCGGGGGAGAGACCCAGTACTTC.

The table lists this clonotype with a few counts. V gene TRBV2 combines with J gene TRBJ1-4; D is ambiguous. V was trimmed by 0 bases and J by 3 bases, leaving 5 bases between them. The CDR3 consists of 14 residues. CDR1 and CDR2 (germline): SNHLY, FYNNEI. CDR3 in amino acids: CASSEATSNEKLFF. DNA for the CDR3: TGTGCCAGCAGTGAAGCGACCTCTAATGAAAAACTGTTTTTT.

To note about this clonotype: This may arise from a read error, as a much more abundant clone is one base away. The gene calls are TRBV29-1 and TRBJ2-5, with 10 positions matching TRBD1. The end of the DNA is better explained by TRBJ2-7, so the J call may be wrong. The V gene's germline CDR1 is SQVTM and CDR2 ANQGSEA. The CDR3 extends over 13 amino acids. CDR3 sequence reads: CSVRGTGAHEQYF. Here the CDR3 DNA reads TGCAGCGTTCGCGGGACAGGGGCGCACGAGCAGTACTTC.

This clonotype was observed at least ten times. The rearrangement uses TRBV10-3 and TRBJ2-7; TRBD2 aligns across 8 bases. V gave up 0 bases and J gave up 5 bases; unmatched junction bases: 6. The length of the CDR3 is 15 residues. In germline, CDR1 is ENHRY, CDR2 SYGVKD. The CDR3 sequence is CAISESAGGTDEQYF. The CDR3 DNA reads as TGTGCCATCAGTGAGTCGGCGGGGGGAACGGACGAGCAGTACTTC.

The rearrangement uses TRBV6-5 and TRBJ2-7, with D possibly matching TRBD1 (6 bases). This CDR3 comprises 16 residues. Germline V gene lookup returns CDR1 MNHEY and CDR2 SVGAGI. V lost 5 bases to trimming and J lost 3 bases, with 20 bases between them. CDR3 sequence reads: CASSGRDKGRNYEQYF. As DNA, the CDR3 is TGTGCCAGCAGTGGCCGGGACAAAGGGCGAAACTACGAGCAGTACTTC.